This entry lists 13 T cell receptor beta chains sequenced from one sample in a study of blood T cell repertoires in COVID-19. Sequencing used immunoSEQ multiplex PCR; TCRdb keeps in-frame clones, though not all of them. The sample has 7,500 to 9,000 clones, less than 90% seen once. The material sequenced was peripheral blood. The receptor source for this set is a human donor in a cohort sampled during active COVID-19.

The rearrangement links TRBV6-2 or TRBV6-3 to TRBJ2-1; 9 bases match TRBD1. The CDR3 runs 15 residues. The junction had 4 bases not matched to a gene; V was cut back by 7 bases and J by 0 bases. Germline CDR1 is MNHEY and CDR2 is SVGEGT. The CDR3 DNA follows: TGTGCCAGCACCCCGACAGGGGGCTCCTACAATGAGCAGTTCTTC. Amino acid sequence: CASTPTGGSYNEQFF.

V and J are TRBV6-5 and TRBJ1-1; the match to TRBD1 covers 7 bases. The V gene's germline CDR1 is MNHEY and CDR2 SVGAGI. After removal of 6 bases from V and 7 bases from J, the junction contained 8 bases not matched to a gene. CDR3 length: 13 residues. The CDR3 DNA reads TGTGCCAGCAGAAGATCGGGACAGCTTGAAGCTTTCTTT. It codes for CASRRSGQLEAFF.

V is TRBV9 and J is TRBJ2-1; 12 bases align to TRBD2. The CDR3 consists of 16 residues. Trimming took 0 bases from V and 4 from J; bases not matched to a gene: 2. Per germline, CDR1 SGDLS and CDR2 YYNGEE. This CDR3 reads CASSVGTSGDYNEQFF. CDR3 DNA: TGTGCCAGCAGCGTAGGGACTAGCGGGGATTACAATGAGCAGTTCTTC.

This chain joins TRBV7-9 and TRBJ2-5; 7 bases agree with TRBD1. CDR1 SEHNR and CDR2 FQNEAQ come from the germline V gene (reference sequence). This CDR3 region has 16 residues. The trim removed 9 bases at V and 6 bases at J, leaving 19 bases unmatched. CDR3 residues: CASHTLTGSAVQTQYF. As DNA, the CDR3 is TGTGCCAGTCACACCCTGACAGGGAGCGCGGTTCAGACCCAGTACTTC.

The chain carries TRBV28 and TRBJ2-7; the match to TRBD1 covers 7 bases. This CDR3 comprises 14 residues. Germline lookup yields CDR1 MDHEN and CDR2 SYDVKM. V shed 6 bases and J 5 bases; nucleotides not matched to a gene: 10. Here the CDR3 reads CASRLGQEVDEQYF. The CDR3, as DNA: TGTGCCAGCAGACTCGGACAGGAGGTGGACGAGCAGTACTTC.

The chain carries TRBV6-2 or TRBV6-3 and TRBJ1-1; 7 bases fit TRBD1. Looked up from germline, CDR1 is MNHEY and CDR2 is SVGEGT. This CDR3 comprises 16 residues. Losses at the gene ends were 0 bases for V and 3 bases for J; bases not matched to a gene: 7. The CDR3 is CASSYSTVTGYTEAFF. In DNA form, the CDR3 reads TGTGCCAGCAGTTACTCGACTGTGACAGGGTACACTGAAGCTTTCTTT.

The V gene is TRBV7-8, the J gene TRBJ2-1; TRBD2 is a possible D gene (6 bases). CDR1 is SGHVS and CDR2 is FQNEAQ in the germline V gene. The CDR3 sequence is 16 residues long. Trimming left V 3 bases short and J 2 bases short, with 14 bases between. The CDR3 region has the DNA TGTGCCAGCAGCTTTTTTTGGGGGGTGACCTACAATGAGCAGTTCTTC. Translation gives CASSFFWGVTYNEQFF.

The gene calls are TRBV6-2 or TRBV6-3 and TRBJ1-1; TRBD1 aligns across 7 bases. This CDR3 spans 14 amino acids. Germline loops: CDR1 MNHEY, CDR2 SVGEGT. V shed 6 bases and J 8 bases; nucleotides not matched to a gene: 12. CDR3 DNA: TGTGCCAGCAGCCCACCACAGGGGCCCCGGGAAGCTTTCTTT. Translation gives CASSPPQGPREAFF.

This chain links TRBV5-1 with TRBJ2-1, with unresolved D. CDR1 is SGHRS and CDR2 is YFSETQ in the germline V gene. Trimming pared 6 bases from V and 6 bases from J, leaving 16 bases between. This CDR3 is built from 14 residues. The CDR3 nucleotides read TGCGCCAGCATGGCCACGTCCGCCATCAATGAGCAGTTCTTC. Translated: CASMATSAINEQFF.

The CDR3 DNA reads as TGTGCCAGCAGCCAACAGGGAACTAATGAAAAACTGTTTTTT. The encoded protein is CASSQQGTNEKLFF. This chain connects TRBV3-1 (or the pseudogene TRBV3-2) to TRBJ1-4; TRBD1 might be the D (5 bases). Germline V gives CDR1 LGHDT, CDR2 YNNKEL (reference sequence). V lost 2 bases to trimming and J lost 1 base, with 5 bases between them. CDR3 length: 14 residues.

This clone turned up a few times. The chain has TRBV18 and TRBJ2-7; 7 bases fit TRBD2. Per the germline V gene, CDR1 is KGHSH and CDR2 is LQKENI. V trimming: 3 bases; J trimming: 5 bases; junction bases outside the gene matches: 7. The CDR3 is 14 amino acids. The CDR3 DNA sequence: TGTGCCAGCTCACCTCTCGGGGGGATCAACGAGCAGTACTTC. Amino acid sequence: CASSPLGGINEQYF.

The chain combines TRBV24-1 with TRBJ2-7; the D gene is possibly TRBD1 (5 bases). Germline assignment: CDR1 KGHDR and CDR2 SFDVKD. There are 12 residues in the CDR3. Between the trimmed V and J ends, which lost 4 bases and 3 bases, there was a span of 6 bases. CDR3 sequence: CATSDQGYEQYF. DNA for the CDR3: TGTGCCACCAGTGACCAGGGCTACGAGCAGTACTTC.

The V and J genes are TRBV12-3 or TRBV12-4 and TRBJ1-2, with 7 bases that match TRBD1. The CDR3 runs 12 residues. V lost 6 bases, J lost 8 bases, and 6 bases stayed unmatched. CDR3 bases: TGTGCCAGCAGAGAGGGGGCCGGAGGCTACACCTTC. Translating gives CASREGAGGYTF.